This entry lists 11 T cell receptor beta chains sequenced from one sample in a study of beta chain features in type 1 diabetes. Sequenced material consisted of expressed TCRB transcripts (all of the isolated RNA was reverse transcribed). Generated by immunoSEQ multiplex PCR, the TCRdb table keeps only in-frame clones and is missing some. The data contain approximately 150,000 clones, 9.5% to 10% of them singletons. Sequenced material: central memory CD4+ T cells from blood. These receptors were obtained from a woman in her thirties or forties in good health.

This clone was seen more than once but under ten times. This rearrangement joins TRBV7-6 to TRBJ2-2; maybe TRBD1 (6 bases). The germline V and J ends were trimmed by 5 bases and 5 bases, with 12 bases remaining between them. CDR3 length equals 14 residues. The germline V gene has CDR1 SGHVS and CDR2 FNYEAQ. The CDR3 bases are TGTGCCAGCAGCCTCCGACAGGCTACCGGGGAGCTGTTTTTT. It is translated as CASSLRQATGELFF.

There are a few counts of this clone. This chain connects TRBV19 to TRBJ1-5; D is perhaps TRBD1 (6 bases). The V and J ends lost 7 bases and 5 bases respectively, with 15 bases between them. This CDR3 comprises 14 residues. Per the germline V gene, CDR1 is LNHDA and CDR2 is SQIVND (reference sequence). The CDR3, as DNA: TGTGCCAGTACCTGGGGGGGGCAGGATCAGCCCCAGCATTTT. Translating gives CASTWGGQDQPQHF.

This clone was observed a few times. In DNA form, the CDR3 reads TGTGCCAGCAGCTTATCAGGCTTTGGAGCTTTCTTT. Its translation: CASSLSGFGAFF. V is TRBV7-8 and J is TRBJ1-1; unclear D gene. The CDR3 has 12 amino acids. V was cut by 2 bases and J by 10 bases, with 11 bases left in between. Germline V lookup: CDR1 SGHVS, CDR2 FQNEAQ. Looking up the rest from reference TRBV7-8 and TRBJ1-1 gives the full variable domain: GAGVSQSPRYKVAKRGQDVALRCDPISGHVSLFWYQQALGQGPEFLTYFQNEAQLDKSGLPSDRFFAERPEGSVSTLKIQRTQQEDSAVYLCASSLSGFGAFFGQGTRLTVV.

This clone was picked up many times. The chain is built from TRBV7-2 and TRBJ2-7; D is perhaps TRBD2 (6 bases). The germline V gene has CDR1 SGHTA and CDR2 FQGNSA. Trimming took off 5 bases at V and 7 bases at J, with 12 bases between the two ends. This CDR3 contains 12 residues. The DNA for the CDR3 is TGTGCCAGCAGCCCCCAGGAGGGGGAGCAGTACTTC. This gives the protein CASSPQEGEQYF.

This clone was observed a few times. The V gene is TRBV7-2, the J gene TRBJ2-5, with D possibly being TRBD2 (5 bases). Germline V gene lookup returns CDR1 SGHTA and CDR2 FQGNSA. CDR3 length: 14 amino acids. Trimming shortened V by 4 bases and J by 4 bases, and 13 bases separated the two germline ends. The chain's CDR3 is CASSSGRTAETQYF. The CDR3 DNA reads TGTGCCAGCAGCTCCGGTCGGACTGCAGAGACCCAGTACTTC.

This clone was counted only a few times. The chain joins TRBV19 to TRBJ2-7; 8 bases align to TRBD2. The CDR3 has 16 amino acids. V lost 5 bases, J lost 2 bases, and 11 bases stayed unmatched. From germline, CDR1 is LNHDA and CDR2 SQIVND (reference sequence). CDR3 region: CASSAFVAGGTYEQYF. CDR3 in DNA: TGTGCCAGTAGTGCCTTTGTGGCGGGGGGCACCTACGAGCAGTACTTC.

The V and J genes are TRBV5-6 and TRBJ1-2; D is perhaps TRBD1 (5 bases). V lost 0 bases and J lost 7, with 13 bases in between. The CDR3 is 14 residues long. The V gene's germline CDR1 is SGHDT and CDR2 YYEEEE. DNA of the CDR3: TGTGCCAGCAGCTTGGCCAGGGCGGATTCTGGCTACACCTTC. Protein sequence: CASSLARADSGYTF.

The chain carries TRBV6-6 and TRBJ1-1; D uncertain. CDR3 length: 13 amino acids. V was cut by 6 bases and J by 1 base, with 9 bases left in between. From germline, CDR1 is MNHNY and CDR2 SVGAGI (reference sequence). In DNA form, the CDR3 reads TGTGCCAGCAGACCAGACTCGAACACTGAAGCTTTCTTT. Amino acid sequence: CASRPDSNTEAFF.

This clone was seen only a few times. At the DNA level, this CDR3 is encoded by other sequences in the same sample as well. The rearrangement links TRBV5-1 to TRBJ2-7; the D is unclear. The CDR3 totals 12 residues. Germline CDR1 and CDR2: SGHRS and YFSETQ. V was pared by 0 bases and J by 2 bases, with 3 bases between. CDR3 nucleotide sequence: TGCGCCAGCAGCTTGGACACCTACGAGCAGTACTTC. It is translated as CASSLDTYEQYF.

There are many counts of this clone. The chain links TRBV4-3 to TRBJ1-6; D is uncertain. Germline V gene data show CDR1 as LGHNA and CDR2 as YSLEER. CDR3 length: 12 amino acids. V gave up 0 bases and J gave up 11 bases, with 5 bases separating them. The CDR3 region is CASSQDETPLHF. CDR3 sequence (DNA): TGCGCCAGCAGCCAAGATGAGACACCCCTCCACTTT.

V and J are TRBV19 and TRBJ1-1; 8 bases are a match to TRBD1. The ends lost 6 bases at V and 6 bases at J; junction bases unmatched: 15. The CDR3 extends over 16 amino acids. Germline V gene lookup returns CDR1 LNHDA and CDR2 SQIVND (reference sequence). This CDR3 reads CASSPGTGAFFAEAFF. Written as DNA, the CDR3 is TGTGCCAGTAGCCCCGGGACAGGAGCCTTCTTTGCTGAAGCTTTCTTT.